The clone carrying this TCR beta chain was detected only a few times. No antigen is known for it. These data belong to a study of identical twins. V trimming: 4 bases; J trimming: 8 bases; junction bases outside the gene matches: 10. The germline V gene has CDR1 MNHEY and CDR2 SMNVEV (reference sequence). CDR3 size: 17 residues. One entry per CDR3 protein, called by TCRdb with MiXCR from the 5' RACE reads. The table shows more than 1.5 million distinct CDR3 sequences, with roughly 35% occurring only once. Study-wide findings and caveats: Reduced insertions were recorded for abundant cord blood beta clonotypes, with no such pattern in memory repertoires. Part of the zero-insertion signal could reflect confounding by invariant MAIT and iNKT cells.

This rearrangement joins TRBV27 to TRBJ2-1, with 14 bases identical to TRBD2. This clonotype was obtained from a newborn girl in good health. The sequenced sample was cord blood. The CDR3 protein is CASSSRLAGGPGHEQFF. The CDR3 DNA reads TGTGCCAGCAGTTCTCGACTAGCGGGAGGGCCGGGCCATGAGCAGTTCTTC.